These T cell receptor beta chains were read from a single sample in a study of spatial heterogeneity in lung cancer. TCRdb itself ran the 5' RACE reads through MiXCR, one entry per CDR3 protein. This table has about 25,000 distinct CDR3 sequences, 6.5% to 8% appearing once. The sequencing used PBMCs, collected at surgery. The receptor set was obtained from a male donor with early-stage non-small cell lung cancer. Both conserved end residues are part of each CDR3. Each record gives: J gene, D gene, V gene, clone size, CDR3 protein, CDR3 DNA. A D gene is named only where the DNA matches it firmly. Not all rows give a size; the values are once, few, many and, for expanded clones, a class.

>TRBJ2-7|NA|TRBV7-2|few
CASSLGPSSERSGQYF
TGTGCCAGCAGCTTAGGGCCCTCGTCAGAGCGTTCGGGGCAGTACTTC
>TRBJ2-7|NA|TRBV20-1|few
CSAKRMSGSYEQYF
TGCAGTGCTAAAAGGATGAGCGGCTCCTACGAGCAGTACTTC
>TRBJ1-2|NA|TRBV12-3/TRBV12-4|many
CASSFGDGYTF
TGTGCCAGCAGTTTTGGGGATGGCTACACCTTC
>TRBJ2-3|NA|TRBV11-2|many
CASSSSTDTQYF
TGTGCCAGCAGCTCAAGCACAGATACGCAGTATTTT
>TRBJ2-1|NA|TRBV4-2|many
CASSQDLAGSYNEQFF
TGTGCCAGCAGCCAAGATTTGGCGGGTTCCTACAATGAGCAGTTCTTC
>TRBJ1-1|NA|TRBV24-1|large
CATSGPNTEAFF
TGTGCCACCAGTGGCCCGAACACTGAAGCTTTCTTT
>TRBJ2-7|TRBD1|TRBV6-6|many
CASSRTGAYEQYF
TGTGCCAGCAGTCGGACAGGGGCCTACGAGCAGTACTTC
>TRBJ2-3|NA|TRBV7-3|many
CASSLIGGTDTQYF
TGTGCCAGCAGCTTAATAGGGGGCACAGATACGCAGTATTTT
>TRBJ2-7|NA|TRBV20-1|NA
CSARPLREQYF
TGCAGTGCTAGACCTTTACGGGAGCAGTACTTC
>TRBJ1-4|NA|TRBV5-1|many
CASSLVGPASHEKLFF
TGCGCCAGCAGCTTGGTAGGCCCAGCCTCTCATGAAAAACTGTTTTTT
>TRBJ1-6|TRBD1|TRBV30|few
CAWSEGGKTPLHF
TGTGCCTGGAGTGAAGGGGGCAAGACACCCCTCCACTTT
>TRBJ1-2|NA|TRBV6-5|many
CASGTGRGGSNYGYTF
TGTGCCAGCGGAACAGGGAGGGGTGGCTCTAACTATGGCTACACCTTC
>TRBJ1-5|NA|TRBV3-1|many
CASSLGWDQPQHF
TGTGCCAGCAGTCTCGGATGGGACCAGCCCCAGCATTTT
>TRBJ2-5|NA|TRBV7-8|many
CASSPLRKIIQETQYF
TGTGCCAGCAGTCCGCTAAGGAAGATTATCCAAGAGACCCAGTACTTC
>TRBJ2-3|NA|TRBV13|medium-sized
CASSSGLTDTQYF
TGTGCCAGCAGCTCGGGCCTTACAGATACGCAGTATTTT
>TRBJ1-5|NA|TRBV20-1|few
CSARWAREQPQHF
TGCAGTGCTAGATGGGCCCGGGAGCAGCCCCAGCATTTT
>TRBJ2-2|NA|TRBV19|once
CASGEGMAGELFF
TGTGCCAGTGGCGAAGGGATGGCCGGGGAGCTGTTTTTT
>TRBJ2-1|NA|TRBV10-3|many
CAILSGPPYNEQFF
TGTGCCATCTTGAGTGGGCCTCCCTACAATGAGCAGTTCTTC
>TRBJ2-1|TRBD2|TRBV12-5|many
CASGPSSIAGFTHEQFF
TGTGCTAGTGGCCCCTCCTCAATAGCGGGATTTACCCATGAGCAGTTCTTC
>TRBJ1-1|NA|TRBV18|many
CASSPDGGTEAFF
TGTGCCAGCTCACCGGACGGAGGCACTGAAGCTTTCTTT
>TRBJ2-7|TRBD2|TRBV28|many
CASSSPGLAAYEQYF
TGTGCCAGCAGTTCTCCGGGACTAGCGGCTTACGAGCAGTACTTC
>TRBJ2-7|NA|TRBV28|many
CASTREYYEQYF
TGTGCCAGCACAAGGGAGTACTACGAGCAGTACTTC
>TRBJ1-2|NA|TRBV2|NA
CASSAGQLIGYTF
TGTGCCAGCAGTGCAGGACAGTTGATAGGCTACACCTTC
>TRBJ2-1|TRBD2|TRBV7-2|few
CASSLVLAGVYYNEQFF
TGTGCCAGCAGCTTAGTTCTAGCGGGAGTATACTACAATGAGCAGTTCTTC
>TRBJ2-7|NA|TRBV11-1|many
CASSRLQGTYEQYF
TGTGCCAGCAGTCGGTTACAGGGAACCTACGAGCAGTACTTC
>TRBJ1-1|TRBD1|TRBV18|many
CASSRAGTGPNTEAFF
TGTGCCAGCTCACGAGCCGGGACAGGGCCGAACACTGAAGCTTTCTTT
>TRBJ2-3|TRBD2|TRBV12-3/TRBV12-4|NA
CASSFSSGRAIDTQYF
TGTGCCAGCAGTTTCTCTAGCGGGAGGGCCATAGATACGCAGTATTTT
>TRBJ1-1|NA|TRBV4-2|few
CASSRGRDLTEAFF
TGTGCCAGCAGCCGAGGCAGAGACCTCACTGAAGCTTTCTTT
>TRBJ2-1|NA|TRBV20-1|many
CSARDRRSYNEQFF
TGCAGTGCTAGAGATAGGAGGAGTTACAATGAGCAGTTCTTC
>TRBJ2-1|NA|TRBV20-1|many
CSARDPSSDFSYNEQFF
TGCAGTGCTAGAGATCCCTCTAGCGATTTCTCGTATAATGAGCAGTTCTTC
>TRBJ2-1|NA|TRBV2|many
CASSEVLEKLFF
TGTGCCAGCAGTGAAGTTCTAGAGAAGTTGTTCTTC
>TRBJ2-7|TRBD1|TRBV28|many
CASTSTTGLSYEQYF
TGTGCCAGCACTTCCACGACAGGGTTGTCCTACGAGCAGTACTTC
>TRBJ2-2|TRBD1|TRBV6-2/TRBV6-3|few
CASSFSGQGSGELFF
TGTGCCAGCAGTTTTTCGGGACAGGGGTCCGGGGAGCTGTTTTTT
>TRBJ2-1|NA|TRBV5-1|many
CASKPAPTEDNEQFF
TGCGCCAGCAAACCTGCCCCCACGGAGGACAATGAGCAGTTCTTC
>TRBJ2-3|NA|TRBV7-3|many
CASSEGADTQYF
TGTGCCAGCAGCGAGGGAGCAGATACGCAGTATTTT
>TRBJ2-3|TRBD2|TRBV12-3/TRBV12-4|few
CAISLAGGSTDTQYF
TGTGCCATTAGCCTGGCGGGAGGGAGCACAGATACGCAGTATTTT
>TRBJ2-1|NA|TRBV6-1|NA
CASKQGPYNEQFF
TGTGCCAGCAAACAGGGTCCCTACAATGAGCAGTTCTTC
>TRBJ2-4|NA|TRBV20-1|NA
CSASLAKNIQYF
TGCAGTGCTAGCCTAGCCAAAAACATTCAGTACTTC
>TRBJ2-3|TRBD1|TRBV7-6|many
CASSSPDRESTDTQYF
TGTGCCAGCAGCTCGCCGGACAGGGAGAGCACAGATACGCAGTATTTT
>TRBJ2-7|NA|TRBV20-1|NA
CSASSSTGSYEQYF
TGCAGTGCTAGTTCGTCAACAGGGTCCTACGAGCAGTACTTC
>TRBJ2-6|TRBD2|TRBV3-1|NA
CASSQGPGGPGANVLTF
TGTGCCAGCAGCCAAGGTCCGGGGGGGCCTGGGGCCAACGTCCTGACTTTC
>TRBJ1-5|NA|TRBV7-2|few
CASSPMWNQPQHF
TGTGCCAGCAGCCCGATGTGGAATCAGCCCCAGCATTTT
>TRBJ2-3|TRBD2|TRBV5-1|NA
CASSLATSGSRNTQYF
TGCGCCAGCAGCTTGGCGACTAGCGGGAGTAGAAATACGCAGTATTTT
>TRBJ2-3|TRBD1|TRBV20-1|many
CSARGDRGRTDTQYF
TGCAGTGCTAGAGGTGACAGGGGGCGGACAGATACGCAGTATTTT
>TRBJ2-7|NA|TRBV20-1|few
CSATGPSPYEQYF
TGCAGTGCAACGGGCCCAAGCCCCTACGAGCAGTACTTC
>TRBJ1-5|NA|TRBV2|many
CATSPGNQPQHF
TGTGCCACCTCACCGGGGAATCAGCCCCAGCATTTT